One T cell receptor (beta chain) is described in this entry. From germline, CDR1 is LNHDA and CDR2 SQIVND (reference sequence). This CDR3 region has 13 residues. Trimming stripped 0 bases from V and 6 bases from J, with 6 bases between. The sample is drawn from a study of blood T cell repertoires in COVID-19. Sequencing was performed with immunoSEQ multiplex PCR; in TCRdb, only in-frame clones are kept and a portion is missing. This sample has tens of thousands of clones, with roughly 82% found just once. This receptor was taken from a man aged 50 to 59 with active COVID-19. Sequencing was done on a sample of peripheral blood. The rearrangement uses TRBV19 and TRBJ2-1; D remains unclear. CDR3 protein: CASSIDPGNEQFF. In DNA, the CDR3 is TGTGCCAGTAGTATAGATCCGGGCAATGAGCAGTTCTTC. Full variable domain (outside the CDR3, taken from reference TRBV19 and TRBJ2-1): DGGITQSPKYLFRKEGQNVTLSCEQNLNHDAMYWYRQDPGQGLRLIYYSQIVNDFQKGDIAEGYSVSREKKESFPLTVTSAQKNPTAFYLCASSIDPGNEQFFGPGTRLTVL.